A selection of T cell receptor beta chains follows, all from one sample in a study of T cells in narcolepsy. Measured with immunoSEQ multiplex PCR; TCRdb has only the in-frame clones, and not every one. The sample lists approximately 25,000 clones, about four fifths occurring once. Sample: memory (CD45RA-) CD4+ T cells from blood. The receptor source for this set is a human donor in good health. Both conserved end residues are part of each CDR3. The D gene is left open where the match is weak. Not all rows give a size; the values are once, few, many and, for expanded clones, a class.

CDR3 | DNA | V | D | J | size
CASSPAGQYYGYTF | TGTGCCAGCTCACCCGCAGGACAGTACTATGGCTACACCTTC | TRBV18 | . | TRBJ1-2 | once
CASSLDRGGYNEQFF | TGCGCCAGCAGCCTGGACAGGGGAGGATACAATGAGCAGTTCTTC | TRBV5-1 | TRBD1 | TRBJ2-1 | .
CASSQDWNPRGKNIQYF | TGTGCCAGCAGCCAGGATTGGAACCCCAGGGGAAAAAACATTCAGTACTTC | TRBV4-2 | . | TRBJ2-4 | .
CASSVGTANSEAFF | TGTGCCAGCAGCGTAGGGACGGCGAACTCTGAAGCTTTCTTT | TRBV9 | . | TRBJ1-1 | .
CASSFGGTGTAGYTF | TGTGCCAGCAGTTTCGGGGGGACAGGTACGGCGGGCTACACCTTC | TRBV28 | TRBD1 | TRBJ1-2 | once
CATSRDRVAGPQETQYF | TGTGCCACCAGCAGAGATCGGGTAGCGGGGCCACAAGAGACCCAGTACTTC | TRBV15 | TRBD2 | TRBJ2-5 | .
CASSYSPDRGNNEQYF | TGTGCCAGCAGTTACTCCCCCGACAGGGGTAATAACGAGCAGTACTTC | TRBV6-6 | TRBD1 | TRBJ2-7 | .
CASSYSWDRGYHF | TGTGCCAGCAGTTACTCCTGGGACAGGGGGTATCATTTT | TRBV6-6 | TRBD1 | TRBJ1-5 | .
CASSYLDTYEQYF | TGTGCCAGCAGTTACTTGGACACCTACGAGCAGTACTTC | TRBV6-6 | . | TRBJ2-7 | .
CASSYRPGGEQYF | TGTGCCAGCAGTTACCGTCCAGGGGGCGAGCAGTACTTC | TRBV6-5 | TRBD1 | TRBJ2-7 | .
CASSSLAQETQYF | TGTGCCAGCAGCTCCCTAGCTCAAGAGACCCAGTACTTC | TRBV7-6 | . | TRBJ2-5 | .
CASSILQGNTEAFF | TGTGCCAGTAGTATACTTCAGGGAAACACTGAAGCTTTCTTT | TRBV19 | . | TRBJ1-1 | .
CASSQGQGEGEQFF | TGTGCCAGCTCACAGGGACAGGGGGAAGGTGAGCAGTTCTTC | TRBV18 | TRBD1 | TRBJ2-1 | .
CASRHRLQQGLGEGEQYF | TGTGCCAGCAGACACAGACTACAGCAGGGCCTAGGCGAGGGCGAGCAGTACTTC | TRBV11-2 | . | TRBJ2-7 | once
CASSGLATGPYGYTF | TGTGCCAGCAGTGGCCTGGCGACAGGGCCCTATGGCTACACCTTC | TRBV6-5 | TRBD1 | TRBJ1-2 | once
CASSLGDLAGGHPRETQYF | TGTGCCAGCAGCTTGGGTGACTTAGCGGGGGGACACCCAAGAGAGACCCAGTACTTC | TRBV11-2 | TRBD2 | TRBJ2-5 | .
CASSLYPGETQYF | TGTGCCAGCTCCCTCTACCCCGGGGAGACCCAGTACTTC | TRBV18 | . | TRBJ2-5 | few
CASSTDRVSEKLFF | TGTGCCAGCAGCACGGACAGGGTATCCGAAAAACTGTTTTTT | TRBV5-5 | TRBD1 | TRBJ1-4 | .
CASSPRSYSGNTIYF | TGTGCCAGCAGCCCCCGGAGTTACTCTGGAAACACCATATATTTT | TRBV9 | . | TRBJ1-3 | few
CASADSGGVETQYF | TGCGCCAGCGCGGACTCGGGGGGAGTGGAGACCCAGTACTTC | TRBV5-1 | TRBD2 | TRBJ2-5 | .
CAWSLGGVYGYTF | TGTGCCTGGAGTCTCGGGGGGGTATATGGCTACACCTTC | TRBV30 | . | TRBJ1-2 | .
CASSPVSSTDTQYF | TGCGCCAGCAGCCCCGTTTCTAGCACAGATACGCAGTATTTT | TRBV5-1 | . | TRBJ2-3 | few
CASSLVRGTSTGELFF | TGTGCCAGCAGCTTGGTACGCGGTACGAGCACCGGGGAGCTGTTTTTT | TRBV5-5 | . | TRBJ2-2 | .
CASRSTGGTGNTIYF | TGTGCCAGCAGATCCACAGGGGGCACTGGAAACACCATATATTTT | TRBV6-6 | TRBD1 | TRBJ1-3 | medium-sized
CASRARGGWNYGYTF | TGTGCCAGCAGAGCTAGGGGTGGTTGGAACTATGGCTACACCTTC | TRBV28 | . | TRBJ1-2 | .
CASSPGSHEQYF | TGTGCCAGCTCACCAGGGTCCCACGAGCAGTACTTC | TRBV18 | . | TRBJ2-7 | .
CASSFVRGSNTEAFF | TGTGCCAGCAGCTTTGTGCGGGGTTCAAACACTGAAGCTTTCTTT | TRBV7-6 | . | TRBJ1-1 | once
CASSEPGWTETQYF | TGTGCCAGCAGTGAGCCCGGGTGGACGGAGACCCAGTACTTC | TRBV6-5 | . | TRBJ2-5 | once
CASSPPGRGNTEAFF | TGTGCCAGCTCCCCCCCGGGCAGGGGGAACACTGAAGCTTTCTTT | TRBV18 | . | TRBJ1-1 | once
CASSPTADYGYTF | TGTGCCAGTAGCCCCACAGCGGACTATGGCTACACCTTC | TRBV19 | . | TRBJ1-2 | .
CASSGRQSFGTSGYNEQFF | TGCGCCAGCAGCGGGCGACAGAGCTTTGGGACTAGCGGTTACAATGAGCAGTTCTTC | TRBV5-1 | TRBD2 | TRBJ2-1 | .
CASIPGRDGNSPLHF | TGCGCCAGCATCCCAGGCAGGGATGGTAATTCACCCCTCCACTTT | TRBV10-2 | . | TRBJ1-6 | .